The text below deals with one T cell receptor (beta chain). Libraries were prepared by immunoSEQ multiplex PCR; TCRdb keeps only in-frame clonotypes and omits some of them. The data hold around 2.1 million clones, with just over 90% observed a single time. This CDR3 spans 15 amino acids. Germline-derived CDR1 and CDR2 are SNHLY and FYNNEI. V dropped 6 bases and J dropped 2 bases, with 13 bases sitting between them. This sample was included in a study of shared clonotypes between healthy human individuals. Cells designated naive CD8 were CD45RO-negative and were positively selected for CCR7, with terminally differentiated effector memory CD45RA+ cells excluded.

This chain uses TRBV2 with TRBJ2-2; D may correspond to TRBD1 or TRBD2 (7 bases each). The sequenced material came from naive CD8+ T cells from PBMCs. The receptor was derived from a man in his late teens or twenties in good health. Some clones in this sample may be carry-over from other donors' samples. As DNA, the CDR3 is TGTGCCAGCAGGGGAGGGACAGCCAACACCGGGGAGCTGTTTTTT. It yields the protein CASRGGTANTGELFF.